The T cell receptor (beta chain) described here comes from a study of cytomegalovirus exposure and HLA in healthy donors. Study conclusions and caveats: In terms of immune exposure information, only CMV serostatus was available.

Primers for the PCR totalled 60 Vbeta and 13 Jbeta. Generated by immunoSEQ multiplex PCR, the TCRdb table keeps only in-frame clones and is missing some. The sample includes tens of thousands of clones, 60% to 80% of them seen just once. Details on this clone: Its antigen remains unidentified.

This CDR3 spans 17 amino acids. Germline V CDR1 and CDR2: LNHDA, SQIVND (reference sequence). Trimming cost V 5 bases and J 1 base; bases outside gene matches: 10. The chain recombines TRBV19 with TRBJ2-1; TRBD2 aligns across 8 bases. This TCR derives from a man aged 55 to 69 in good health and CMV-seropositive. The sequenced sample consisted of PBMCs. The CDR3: CASSRAGVVGSYNEQFF. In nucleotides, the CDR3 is TGTGCCAGTAGTCGAGCGGGGGTTGTGGGGTCCTACAATGAGCAGTTCTTC. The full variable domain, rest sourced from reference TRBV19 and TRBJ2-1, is DGGITQSPKYLFRKEGQNVTLSCEQNLNHDAMYWYRQDPGQGLRLIYYSQIVNDFQKGDIAEGYSVSREKKESFPLTVTSAQKNPTAFYLCASSRAGVVGSYNEQFFGPGTRLTVL.